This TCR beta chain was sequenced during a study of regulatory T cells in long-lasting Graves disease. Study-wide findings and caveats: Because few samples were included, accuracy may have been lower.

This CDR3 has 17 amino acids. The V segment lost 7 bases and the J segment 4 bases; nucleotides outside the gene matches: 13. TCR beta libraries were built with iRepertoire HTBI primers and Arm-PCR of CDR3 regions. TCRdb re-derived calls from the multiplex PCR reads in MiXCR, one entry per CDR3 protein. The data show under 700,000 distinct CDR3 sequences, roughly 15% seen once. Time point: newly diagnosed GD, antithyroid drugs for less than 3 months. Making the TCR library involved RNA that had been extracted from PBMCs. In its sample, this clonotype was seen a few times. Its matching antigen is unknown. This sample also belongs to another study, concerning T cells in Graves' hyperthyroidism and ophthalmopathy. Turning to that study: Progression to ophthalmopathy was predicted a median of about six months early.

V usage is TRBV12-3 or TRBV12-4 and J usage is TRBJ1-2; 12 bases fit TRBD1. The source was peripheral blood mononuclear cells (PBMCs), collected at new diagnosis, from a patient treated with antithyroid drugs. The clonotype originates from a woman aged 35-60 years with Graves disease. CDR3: CASIPPAGTGGFYGYTF. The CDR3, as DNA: TGTGCCAGCATTCCCCCGGCCGGGACAGGGGGCTTCTATGGCTACACCTTC.